This TCR beta chain was recovered during a study of cytomegalovirus exposure and HLA in healthy donors. Across the whole study: A subsequent analysis reported that the 120 or so validation repertoires were produced on the same platform that had also been used for the roughly 710 first-cohort repertoires. Study outcomes and limitations: Diagnosis of cytomegalovirus status made by the classifier reportedly showed high specificity and sensitivity. Subsequent analysis showed first-cohort TCR clusters tending to co-occur in about 110 validation repertoires.

Germline CDR1 and CDR2: MNHEY and SVGAGI. The CDR3 is 15 amino acids. Trimming shortened V by 6 bases and J by 3 bases, and 14 bases separated the two germline ends. A remark on this clone: The antigen is unknown.

Profiling relied on immunoSEQ multiplex PCR, and the TCRdb table lists in-frame clones only, not all of them. The table shows fewer than 300,000 clones, with approximately 90% occurring only once. Material: PBMCs. The gene calls are TRBV6-5 and TRBJ2-2; D may be TRBD1 (6 bases). The source of this sequence is a woman aged 18-35 years in good health and CMV-seronegative. The CDR3 reads CASSQARTDTGELFF. CDR3 DNA: TGTGCCAGCAGCCAAGCTAGGACAGACACCGGGGAGCTGTTTTTT.